This T cell receptor (beta chain) emerged from a study of CD8 T cells in ankylosing spondylitis. Whole-study results and caveats: The clones that were linked to disease were reported to be significantly enriched in matched synovial fluid samples from ankylosing spondylitis patients. There were earlier reports of some motif variants in reactive arthritis synovial fluid and blood.

There are 12 residues in the CDR3. The germline V gene encodes CDR1 ENHRY and CDR2 SYGVKD. V was clipped by 4 bases and J by 1 base, with 5 bases between them. This clonotype was seen many times. No antigen is known for it. Quantitative 5'-RACE with molecular barcodes produced the TCR beta libraries. TCRdb itself ran the 5' RACE reads through MiXCR, one entry per CDR3 protein. Of approximately 340,000 distinct CDR3 sequences listed, roughly 14% are singletons. The TCR originated in a male donor with ankylosing spondylitis or in good health (not recorded which). Sequencing was performed on blood, either unsorted or a sorted T cell fraction (not recorded which). V and J are TRBV10-3 and TRBJ2-7; D gene unclear. CDR3 in DNA: TGTGCCATCAGTGGTGGATCCTACGAGCAGTACTTC. Protein sequence: CAISGGSYEQYF.